The T cell receptor beta chain under discussion was sequenced for a study of CD4+ T cells in melanoma. Trimming left V 5 bases short and J 7 bases short, with 9 bases between. This CDR3 has 12 amino acids. Germline-derived CDR1 and CDR2 are SEHNR and FQNEAQ (reference sequence). Profiling relied on immunoSEQ multiplex PCR, and the TCRdb table lists in-frame clones only, not all of them. The sample consists of over 45,000 clones, over 60% of them appearing once. The gene calls are TRBV7-9 and TRBJ2-1; D is perhaps TRBD2 (5 bases). This TCR came from a human donor with melanoma. What was sequenced was tumor tissue. CDR3 protein: CASSEGTNEQFF. CDR3 coding DNA: TGTGCCAGCAGCGAGGGTACAAATGAGCAGTTCTTC.